This TCR beta chain was recorded in a study of T cell responses to AZD1222 COVID-19 vaccine. Clones were read by immunoSEQ multiplex PCR, and TCRdb kept only the in-frame ones, dropping some. The data show 65,000 to 70,000 clones, around 78% seen once. This clone occurred a few times. As yet, its antigen is unknown. Germline assignment: CDR1 SGHTS and CDR2 YDEGEE. The CDR3 consists of 15 residues. V lost 4 bases to trimming and J lost 1 base, with 14 bases between them. Study-wide points: Of the AZD1222 recipients, only 5 to 7 were seropositive at baseline.

This receptor was taken from an adult who received the AZD1222 COVID-19 vaccine. The material was peripheral blood, obtained 28 days after the second AZD1222 dose. The chain employs TRBV5-8 and TRBJ2-5; D could derive from TRBD1 or TRBD2 (5 bases each). CDR3 coding DNA: TGTGCCAGCAGCCCCAAAGGGGACCTCCAAGAGACCCAGTACTTC. Translated: CASSPKGDLQETQYF.